These 25 T cell receptor beta chains were sequenced from one sample in a study of T cell repertoires in cytomegalovirus infection. TCRdb recomputed calls from the reads with MiXCR, one row per CDR3 protein. The sample holds 150,000 to 200,000 distinct CDR3 sequences, under 30% seen once. The sample consisted of PBMCs. The receptors stem from a human donor in good health (CMV status not recorded). Some clones in this sample may be carry-over from other donors' samples.

The chain recombines TRBV6-1 with TRBJ2-1; 7 positions agree with TRBD2. Trimming cost V 3 bases and J 6 bases; bases outside gene matches: 2. There are 13 residues in the CDR3. Germline CDR1 reads MNHNS; CDR2 reads SASEGT. The CDR3 DNA reads TGTGCCAGCAGTGACGCGGGAGTCAATGAGCAGTTCTTC. Translation: CASSDAGVNEQFF.

This clonotype has more than one count but fewer than ten. Here the CDR3 DNA reads TGCGCCAGCAGCTTGGAAATAGACAGCCCTAACTATGGCTACACCTTC. This gives the protein CASSLEIDSPNYGYTF. The chain employs TRBV5-1 and TRBJ1-2; D perhaps matches TRBD1 (5 bases). The length of the CDR3 is 16 residues. The germline V gene has CDR1 SGHRS and CDR2 YFSETQ. V was clipped by 0 bases and J by 0 bases, with 12 bases between them.

The CDR3 DNA reads TGTGCCAGCAGCCCGGACAGGGTACTGTACGGAAACACCATATATTTT. This gives the protein CASSPDRVLYGNTIYF. This chain joins TRBV5-5 and TRBJ1-3; 8 nucleotides match TRBD1. After removal of 4 bases from V and 4 bases from J, the junction contained 10 bases not matched to a gene. Germline V CDR1 and CDR2: SGHKS, YYEKEE (reference sequence). The CDR3 has 16 residues.

V is TRBV20-1 and J is TRBJ1-1; D is uncertain. CDR1 is DFQATT and CDR2 is SNEGSKA in the germline V gene (reference sequence). The V end was cut by 5 bases, the J end by 4 bases, with 17 bases between. The CDR3 covers 14 residues. In DNA form, the CDR3 reads TGCAGTGCTCCCCCCCCCCACGGAGGCACTGAAGCTTTCTTT. Its protein is CSAPPPHGGTEAFF.

CDR3 sequence (DNA): TGCAGCGTTGAAAATACGGCAGGGACTGGCGCTGAAGCTTTCTTT. It codes for CSVENTAGTGAEAFF. The chain has TRBV29-1 and TRBJ1-1; TRBD1 might be the D (5 bases). The CDR3 runs to 15 residues. V was pared by 2 bases and J by 6 bases, with 19 bases between. Germline lookup yields CDR1 SQVTM and CDR2 ANQGSEA.

There are many counts of this clonotype. The CDR3 sequence: CASSPGTGGNEQFF. CDR3 nucleotides: TGTGCCAGCAGCCCCGGGACAGGAGGGAATGAGCAGTTCTTC. This chain links TRBV7-9 with TRBJ2-1; 8 bases are a match to TRBD1. Germline CDR1 SEHNR, CDR2 FQNEAQ (reference sequence). V trimming: 5 bases; J trimming: 7 bases; junction bases outside the gene matches: 7. The CDR3 extends over 14 amino acids.

The chain uses TRBV4-1 and TRBJ2-7; D ambiguous. The CDR3 contains 14 residues. Per germline, CDR1 MGHRA and CDR2 YSYEKL. The V end was cut by 1 base, the J end by 3 bases, with 10 bases between. This chain's CDR3 is CASSQGRLGYEQYF. The CDR3 DNA follows: TGCGCCAGCAGCCAAGGACGGTTAGGCTACGAGCAGTACTTC.

This clonotype occurred a few times. The chain is built from TRBV19 and TRBJ1-6, with 8 bases lining up with TRBD1. This CDR3 comprises 14 residues. Looked up from germline, CDR1 is LNHDA and CDR2 is SQIVND (reference sequence). The V and J ends lost 5 bases and 10 bases, in that order; junction bases with no gene match: 7. This CDR3 reads CASSRGQGNSPLHF. CDR3 bases: TGTGCCAGTAGTCGCGGACAGGGAAACTCACCCCTCCACTTT.

This chain uses TRBV20-1 with TRBJ1-2; possible D gene TRBD1, 6 bases. This CDR3 is built from 12 residues. The germline V gene has CDR1 DFQATT and CDR2 SNEGSKA (reference sequence). V was pared by 0 bases and J by 13 bases, with 15 bases between. The DNA of the CDR3 is TGCAGTGCTAGAGATATCGGACAGTCCAGCACCTTC. Translating it yields CSARDIGQSSTF.

This clonotype was seen a handful of times. V is TRBV6-6 and J is TRBJ1-2; D is unresolved. The CDR3 sequence is 14 residues long. V was trimmed by 2 bases and J by 8 bases, leaving 15 bases between them. Germline-derived CDR1 and CDR2 are MNHNY and SVGAGI (reference sequence). The CDR3 DNA is TGTGCCAGCAGTTACCGAGAGTCCATCAGAGGCTACACCTTC. Its protein product is CASSYRESIRGYTF.

The chain recombines TRBV20-1 with TRBJ2-4; no clear D. Trimming took 0 bases from V and 0 from J, leaving 12 bases between them. Germline values: CDR1 DFQATT, CDR2 SNEGSKA (reference sequence). The CDR3 is made up of 16 amino acids. The CDR3: CSAREPVSLAKNIQYF. The CDR3 DNA is TGCAGTGCTAGAGAGCCCGTCTCTCTAGCCAAAAACATTCAGTACTTC.

This clonotype was detected ten times or more. The chain combines TRBV7-2 with TRBJ1-2; D is possibly TRBD1 (5 bases). Trimming pared 3 bases from V and 3 bases from J, leaving 11 bases between. CDR1 and CDR2 from the germline V gene are SGHTA and FQGNSA. There are 14 residues in the CDR3. CDR3 in amino acids: CASSLGRADYGYTF. Here the CDR3 DNA reads TGTGCCAGCAGCTTGGGCAGGGCGGACTATGGCTACACCTTC.

V is TRBV11-2 and J is TRBJ1-5; perhaps TRBD1 as D (5 bases). Trimming took 1 base from V and 7 from J, leaving 11 bases between them. CDR1 SGHAT and CDR2 FQNNGV come from the germline V gene. The CDR3 has 14 amino acids. Here the CDR3 DNA reads TGTGCCAGCAGCTTAGGACCAGGGAACCAGCCCCAGCATTTT. Its translation: CASSLGPGNQPQHF.

The chain's CDR3 is CASSLNRPGFQETQYF. For the CDR3, the DNA is TGTGCCAGCAGCTTGAACAGGCCGGGGTTCCAAGAGACCCAGTACTTC. This rearrangement joins TRBV7-6 to TRBJ2-5; D tentatively fits TRBD1 or TRBD2 (5 bases each). Germline V lookup: CDR1 SGHVS, CDR2 FNYEAQ. Trimming shortened V by 3 bases and J by 1 base, and 15 bases separated the two germline ends. There are 16 residues in the CDR3.

The rearrangement joins TRBV19 to TRBJ2-1, with 9 bases aligning to TRBD1. V trimming: 0 bases; J trimming: 5 bases; junction bases outside the gene matches: 8. Germline V gene lookup returns CDR1 LNHDA and CDR2 SQIVND (reference sequence). This CDR3 is 17 amino acids long. CDR3: CASSIDNWGQGNNEQFF. DNA for the CDR3: TGTGCCAGTAGTATAGATAATTGGGGACAGGGCAACAATGAGCAGTTCTTC.

This clonotype was observed a handful of times. This chain uses TRBV11-2 with TRBJ2-7; D may be TRBD2 (6 bases). Germline V gene data show CDR1 as SGHAT and CDR2 as FQNNGV. Trimming took 5 bases from V and 2 from J, leaving 13 bases between them. The CDR3 has 14 amino acids. Written as DNA, the CDR3 is TGTGCCAGCAGCAGCGGGTGGGGACCCTACGAGCAGTACTTC. Translating gives CASSSGWGPYEQYF.

The CDR3 loop reads CASSFLGVNTEAFF. Written as DNA, the CDR3 is TGTGCCAGCAGTTTTTTGGGAGTCAACACTGAAGCTTTCTTT. The J gene is TRBJ1-1, the V gene TRBV12-3 or TRBV12-4; D remains unclear. With 3 bases removed from V and 2 bases from J, the gap between germline ends came to 10 bases. This CDR3 contains 14 residues.

This clonotype was seen only a few times. V usage is TRBV7-6 and J usage is TRBJ2-7; D not certain. Germline V lookup: CDR1 SGHVS, CDR2 FNYEAQ. This CDR3 region has 13 residues. Trimming cost V 2 bases and J 2 bases, with 7 bases left between them. The CDR3 nucleotides read TGTGCCAGCAGCTTAAGCCTTGCCTACGAGCAGTACTTC. This encodes CASSLSLAYEQYF.

This chain connects TRBV6-2 or TRBV6-3 to TRBJ2-5, with a possible D match to TRBD1 (7 bases). The CDR3 is 14 amino acids. In germline, CDR1 is MNHEY, CDR2 SVGEGT. V was cut by 2 bases and J by 5 bases, with 12 bases left in between. The CDR3 coding sequence is TGTGCCAGCAGTTACGAGACAGGGAGGGAGACCCAGTACTTC. Translation: CASSYETGRETQYF.

This clonotype was seen a handful of times. The chain combines TRBV7-8 with TRBJ2-3, with D possibly TRBD2 on 5 matching bases. Germline V gene lookup returns CDR1 SGHVS and CDR2 FQNEAQ. V gave up 2 bases and J gave up 5 bases, with 23 bases separating them. The CDR3 length is 18 residues. CDR3 loop: CASSLITGGLLSGDTQYF. Written as DNA, the CDR3 is TGTGCCAGCAGCTTAATAACGGGCGGGCTTTTGAGTGGAGATACGCAGTATTTT.

This clonotype was picked up a small number of times. The genes are TRBV6-4 and TRBJ2-1, with TRBD2 matching 7 bases. The length of the CDR3 is 14 residues. V lost 2 bases, J lost 2 bases, and 0 bases stayed unmatched. Germline values: CDR1 MRHNA, CDR2 SNTAGT. The CDR3 is CASSDGGAYNEQFF. In nucleotides, the CDR3 is TGTGCCAGCAGTGACGGGGGGGCCTACAATGAGCAGTTCTTC.

This clonotype was observed a handful of times. A junction boundary mismatches the germline segment, possibly from a read error. The chain links TRBV10-3 to TRBJ2-1, with TRBD2 identical over 11 bases. Germline V gene lookup returns CDR1 ENHRY and CDR2 SYGVKD. CDR3 length: 13 amino acids. The CDR3 bases are TGTGCCATCAGTGAGACTAGCGGGGGACCCCTGATCTTC. It is translated as CAISETSGGPLIF.

The rearrangement joins TRBV29-1 to TRBJ2-7; the D is unclear. CDR1 and CDR2 from the germline V gene are SQVTM and ANQGSEA. The V end lost 3 bases, the J end lost 3 bases, and 0 bases lay between the germline ends. This CDR3 is built from 9 residues. In DNA form, the CDR3 reads TGCAGCGTTGACTACGAGCAGTACTTC. Protein product: CSVDYEQYF.

At least ten counts were recorded for this clonotype. V usage is TRBV7-2 and J usage is TRBJ2-5; the match to TRBD2 covers 9 bases. J gave up 1 base and V 2 bases, and 2 bases lay outside the gene matches. This CDR3 region has 15 residues. Germline CDR1 reads SGHTA; CDR2 reads FQGNSA. The CDR3: CASSLTAGGQETQYF. The DNA of the CDR3 is TGTGCCAGCAGCTTAACAGCGGGGGGCCAAGAGACCCAGTACTTC.

The table lists this clonotype with many counts. The V and J genes are TRBV7-2 and TRBJ1-1; D remains unclear. Trimming cost V 5 bases and J 1 base, with 14 bases left between them. From germline, CDR1 is SGHTA and CDR2 FQGNSA. The CDR3 consists of 15 residues. CDR3 nucleotide sequence: TGTGCCAGCAGCCTCGCGGGCAGAGGGAACACTGAAGCTTTCTTT. This codes for CASSLAGRGNTEAFF.